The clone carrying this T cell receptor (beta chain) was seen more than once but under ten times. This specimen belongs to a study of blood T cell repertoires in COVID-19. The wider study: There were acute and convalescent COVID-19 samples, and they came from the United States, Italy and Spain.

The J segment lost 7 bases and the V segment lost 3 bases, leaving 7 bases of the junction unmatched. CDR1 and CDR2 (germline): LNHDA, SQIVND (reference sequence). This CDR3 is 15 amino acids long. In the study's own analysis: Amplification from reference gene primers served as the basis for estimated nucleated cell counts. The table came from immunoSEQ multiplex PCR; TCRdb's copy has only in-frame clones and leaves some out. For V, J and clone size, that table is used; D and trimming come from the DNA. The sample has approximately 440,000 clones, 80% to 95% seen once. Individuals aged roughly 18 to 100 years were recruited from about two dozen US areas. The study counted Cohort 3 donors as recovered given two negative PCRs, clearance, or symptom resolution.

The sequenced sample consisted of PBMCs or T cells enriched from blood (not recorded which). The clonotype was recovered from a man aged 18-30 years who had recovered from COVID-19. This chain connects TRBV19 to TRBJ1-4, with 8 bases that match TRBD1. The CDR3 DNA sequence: TGTGCCAGTAGTATTACAGGGGGAATGGGTGAAAAACTGTTTTTT. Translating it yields CASSITGGMGEKLFF.